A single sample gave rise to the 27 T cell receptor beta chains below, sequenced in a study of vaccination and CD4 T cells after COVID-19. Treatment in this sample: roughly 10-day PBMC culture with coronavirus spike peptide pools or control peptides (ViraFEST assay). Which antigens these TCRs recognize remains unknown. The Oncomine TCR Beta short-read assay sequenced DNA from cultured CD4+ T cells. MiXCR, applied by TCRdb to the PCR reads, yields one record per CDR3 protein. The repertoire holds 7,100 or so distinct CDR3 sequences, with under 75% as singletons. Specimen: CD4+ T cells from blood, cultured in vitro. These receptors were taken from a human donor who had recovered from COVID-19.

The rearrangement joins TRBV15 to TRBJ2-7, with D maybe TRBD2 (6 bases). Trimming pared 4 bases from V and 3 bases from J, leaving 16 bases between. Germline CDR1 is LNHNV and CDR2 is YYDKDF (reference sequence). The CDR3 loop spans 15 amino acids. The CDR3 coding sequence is TGTGCCACCAGCACCGAAGGGAGGACCTTCTACGAGCAGTACTTC. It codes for CATSTEGRTFYEQYF.

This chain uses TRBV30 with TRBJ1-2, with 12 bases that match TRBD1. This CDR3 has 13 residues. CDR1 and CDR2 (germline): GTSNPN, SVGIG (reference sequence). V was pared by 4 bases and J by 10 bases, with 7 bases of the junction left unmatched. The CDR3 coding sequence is TGTGCCTGGACCCCCGGGACAGGGGGCGTCTACACCTTC. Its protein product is CAWTPGTGGVYTF.

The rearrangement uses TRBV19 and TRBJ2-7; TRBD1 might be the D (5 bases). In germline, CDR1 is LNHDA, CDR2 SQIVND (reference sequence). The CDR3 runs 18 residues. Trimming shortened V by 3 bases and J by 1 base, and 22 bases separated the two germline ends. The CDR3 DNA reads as TGTGCCAGTAGTATCCCCGGTGGGCAGGGCGGTTGGTCCTACGAGCAGTACTTC. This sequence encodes CASSIPGGQGGWSYEQYF.

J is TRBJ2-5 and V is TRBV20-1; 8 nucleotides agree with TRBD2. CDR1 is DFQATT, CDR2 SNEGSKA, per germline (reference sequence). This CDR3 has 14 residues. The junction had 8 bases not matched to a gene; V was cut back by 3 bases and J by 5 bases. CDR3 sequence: CSARFGGAAETQYF. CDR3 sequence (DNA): TGCAGTGCTAGGTTCGGGGGGGCCGCGGAGACCCAGTACTTC.

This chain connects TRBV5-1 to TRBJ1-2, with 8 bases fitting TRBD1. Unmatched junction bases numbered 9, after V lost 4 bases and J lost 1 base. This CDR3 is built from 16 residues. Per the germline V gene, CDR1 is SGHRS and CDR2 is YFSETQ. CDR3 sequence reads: CASSLGQGAFNYGYTF. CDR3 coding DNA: TGCGCCAGCAGCCTCGGACAGGGCGCTTTTAACTATGGCTACACCTTC.

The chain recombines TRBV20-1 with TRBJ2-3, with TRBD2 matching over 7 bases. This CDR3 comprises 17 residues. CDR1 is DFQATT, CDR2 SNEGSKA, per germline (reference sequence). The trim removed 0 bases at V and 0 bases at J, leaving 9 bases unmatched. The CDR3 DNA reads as TGCAGTGCTAGAGATCTTTTTCCTAGCGGAAGCACAGATACGCAGTATTTT. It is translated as CSARDLFPSGSTDTQYF.

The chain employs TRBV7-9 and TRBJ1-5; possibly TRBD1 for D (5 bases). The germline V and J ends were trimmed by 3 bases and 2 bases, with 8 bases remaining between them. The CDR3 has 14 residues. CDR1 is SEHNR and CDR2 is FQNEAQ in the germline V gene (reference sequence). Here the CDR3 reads CASSLGQGNQPQHF. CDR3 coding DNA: TGTGCCAGCAGCTTGGGGCAGGGCAATCAGCCCCAGCATTTT. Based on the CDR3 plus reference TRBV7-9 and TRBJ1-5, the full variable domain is DTGVSQNPRHKITKRGQNVTFRCDPISEHNRLYWYRQTLGQGPEFLTYFQNEAQLEKSRLLSDRFSAERPKGSFSTLEIQRTEQGDSAMYLCASSLGQGNQPQHFGDGTRLSIL.

The DNA of the CDR3 is TGTGCCAGCAGCTTAGATGGGGGAGAGCAGTACTTC. Residues: CASSLDGGEQYF. This chain uses TRBV11-3 with TRBJ2-7; either TRBD1 or TRBD2 may fit D (5 bases each). This CDR3 is 12 amino acids long. Trimming took off 0 bases at V and 7 bases at J, with 7 bases between the two ends. The germline CDR1 and CDR2 sequences are SGHNT and YENEEA.

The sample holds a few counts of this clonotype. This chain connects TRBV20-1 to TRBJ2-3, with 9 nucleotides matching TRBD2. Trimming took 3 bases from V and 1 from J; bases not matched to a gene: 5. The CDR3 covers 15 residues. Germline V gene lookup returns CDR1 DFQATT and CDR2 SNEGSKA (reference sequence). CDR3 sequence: CSARGREGGTDTQYF. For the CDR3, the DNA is TGCAGTGCTAGGGGGCGGGAGGGGGGCACAGATACGCAGTATTTT.

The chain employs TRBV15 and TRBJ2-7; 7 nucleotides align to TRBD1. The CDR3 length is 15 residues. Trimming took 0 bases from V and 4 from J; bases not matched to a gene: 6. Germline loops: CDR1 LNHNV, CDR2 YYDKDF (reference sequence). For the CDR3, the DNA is TGTGCCACCAGCAGAGATCTAACCAGGGGGTACGAGCAGTACTTC. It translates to CATSRDLTRGYEQYF.

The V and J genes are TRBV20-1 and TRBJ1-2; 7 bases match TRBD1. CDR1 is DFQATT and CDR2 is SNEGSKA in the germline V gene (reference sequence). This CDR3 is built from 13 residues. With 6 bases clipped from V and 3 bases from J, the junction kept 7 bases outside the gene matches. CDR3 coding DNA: TGCAGTGCCTTCTCTGACAGGGACTATGGCTACACCTTC. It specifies CSAFSDRDYGYTF.

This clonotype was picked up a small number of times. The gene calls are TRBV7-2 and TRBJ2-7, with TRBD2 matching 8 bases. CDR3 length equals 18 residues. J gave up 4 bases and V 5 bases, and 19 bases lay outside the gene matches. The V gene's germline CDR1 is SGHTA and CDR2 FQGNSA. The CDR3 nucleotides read TGTGCCAGCAGCCCAGTCCCTGGGGGGGGACTAGGCGGTTACGAGCAGTACTTC. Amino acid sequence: CASSPVPGGGLGGYEQYF.

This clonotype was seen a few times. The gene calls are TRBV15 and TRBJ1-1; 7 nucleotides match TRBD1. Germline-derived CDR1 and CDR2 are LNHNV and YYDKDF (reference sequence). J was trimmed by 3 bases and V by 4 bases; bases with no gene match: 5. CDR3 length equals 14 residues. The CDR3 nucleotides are TGTGCCACCAGCACGGGACAGAGGGACACTGAAGCTTTCTTT. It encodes CATSTGQRDTEAFF. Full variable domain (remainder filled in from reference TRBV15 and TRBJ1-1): DAMVIQNPRYQVTQFGKPVTLSCSQTLNHNVMYWYQQKSSQAPKLLFHYYDKDFNNEADTPDNFQSRRPNTSFCFLDIRSPGLGDTAMYLCATSTGQRDTEAFFGQGTRLTVV.

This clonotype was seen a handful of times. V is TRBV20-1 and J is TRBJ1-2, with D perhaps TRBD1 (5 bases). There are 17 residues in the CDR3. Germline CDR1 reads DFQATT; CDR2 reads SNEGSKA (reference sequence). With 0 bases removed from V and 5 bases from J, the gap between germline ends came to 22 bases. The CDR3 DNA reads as TGCAGTGCTAGAGATGGGGCGGGAGATACTTTACTTTATGGCTACACCTTC. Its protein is CSARDGAGDTLLYGYTF.

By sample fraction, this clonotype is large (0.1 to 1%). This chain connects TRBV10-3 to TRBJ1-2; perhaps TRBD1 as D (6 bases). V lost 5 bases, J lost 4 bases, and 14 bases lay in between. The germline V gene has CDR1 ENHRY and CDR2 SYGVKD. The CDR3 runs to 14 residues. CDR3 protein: CAISHNRDTYGYTF. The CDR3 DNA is TGTGCCATCAGTCATAACCGGGACACCTATGGCTACACCTTC.

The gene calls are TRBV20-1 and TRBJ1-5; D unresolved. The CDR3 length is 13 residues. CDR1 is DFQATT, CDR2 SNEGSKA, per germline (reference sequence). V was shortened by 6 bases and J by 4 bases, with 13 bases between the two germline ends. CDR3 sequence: CSARRGFNQPQHF. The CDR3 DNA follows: TGCAGTGCCCGAAGAGGGTTTAATCAGCCCCAGCATTTT.

CDR3 in DNA: TGTGCCACCAGTGACCAGGGACAGGGGGCGGCTCAGCCCCAGCATTTT. Its translation is CATSDQGQGAAQPQHF. V is TRBV24-1 and J is TRBJ1-5, with TRBD1 matching 12 bases. V dropped 4 bases and J dropped 6; count of bases not matched to a gene: 6. The CDR3 extends over 16 amino acids. Looked up from germline, CDR1 is KGHDR and CDR2 is SFDVKD.

The CDR3: CASRENRGVSQYF. The CDR3 bases are TGTGCCAGCAGGGAGAACAGGGGTGTCAGCCAGTACTTC. V and J are TRBV2 and TRBJ2-5, with 7 positions matching TRBD1. The CDR3 totals 13 residues. Germline V gene data show CDR1 as SNHLY and CDR2 as FYNNEI. Germline trimming cut 6 bases from V and 10 bases from J; bases unmatched to any gene: 11.

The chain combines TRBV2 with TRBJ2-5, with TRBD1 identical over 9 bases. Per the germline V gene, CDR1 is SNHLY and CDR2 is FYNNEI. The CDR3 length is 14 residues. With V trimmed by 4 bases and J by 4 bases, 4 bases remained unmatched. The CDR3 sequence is CASSATTGGETQYF. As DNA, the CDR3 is TGTGCCAGCAGTGCAACGACAGGGGGAGAGACCCAGTACTTC. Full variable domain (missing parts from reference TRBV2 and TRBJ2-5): EPEVTQTPSHQVTQMGQEVILRCVPISNHLYFYWYRQILGQKVEFLVSFYNNEISEKSEIFDDQFSVERPDGSNFTLKIRSTKLEDSAMYFCASSATTGGETQYFGPGTRLLVL.

DNA of the CDR3: TGTGCCAGCAGCCGAACGACAGGGTTCAATCAGCCCCAGCATTTT. This gives the protein CASSRTTGFNQPQHF. This rearrangement joins TRBV7-2 to TRBJ1-5; 7 positions match TRBD1. The ends lost 5 bases at V and 3 bases at J; junction bases unmatched: 7. Germline CDR1 SGHTA, CDR2 FQGNSA. This CDR3 comprises 15 residues.

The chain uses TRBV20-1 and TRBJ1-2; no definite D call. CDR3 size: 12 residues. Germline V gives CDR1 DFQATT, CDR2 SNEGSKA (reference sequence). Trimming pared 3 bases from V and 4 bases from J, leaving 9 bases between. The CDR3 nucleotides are TGCAGTGCTAGGACTTCGGGCTATGGCTACACCTTC. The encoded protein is CSARTSGYGYTF.

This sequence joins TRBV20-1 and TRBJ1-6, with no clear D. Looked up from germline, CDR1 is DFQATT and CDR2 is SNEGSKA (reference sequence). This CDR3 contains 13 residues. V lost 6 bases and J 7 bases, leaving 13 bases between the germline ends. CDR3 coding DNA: TGCAGTGCCCAGGCGCAAGGGAATTCACCCCTCCACTTT. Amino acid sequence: CSAQAQGNSPLHF.

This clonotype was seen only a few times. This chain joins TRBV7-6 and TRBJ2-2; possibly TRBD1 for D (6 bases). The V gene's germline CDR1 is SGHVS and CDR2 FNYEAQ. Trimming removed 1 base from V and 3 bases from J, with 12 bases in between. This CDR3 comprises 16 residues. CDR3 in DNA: TGTGCCAGCAGCTTAGGATTGAGGGGGTACACCGGGGAGCTGTTTTTT. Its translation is CASSLGLRGYTGELFF.

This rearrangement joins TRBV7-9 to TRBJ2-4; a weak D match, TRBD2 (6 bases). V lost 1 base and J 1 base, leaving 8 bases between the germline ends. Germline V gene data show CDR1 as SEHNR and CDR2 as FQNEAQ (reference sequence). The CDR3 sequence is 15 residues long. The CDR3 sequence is CASSLVGGAKNIQYF. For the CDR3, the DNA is TGTGCCAGCAGCTTAGTGGGGGGTGCCAAAAACATTCAGTACTTC.

The CDR3: CASNLGRGYGYTF. CDR3 DNA: TGTGCCAGCAATCTAGGACGGGGCTATGGCTACACCTTC. This chain joins TRBV2 and TRBJ1-2; no definite D call. Trimming left V 7 bases short and J 4 bases short, with 13 bases between. The CDR3 is 13 residues long. Germline values: CDR1 SNHLY, CDR2 FYNNEI. Supplemented by reference TRBV2 and TRBJ1-2, the full variable domain reads EPEVTQTPSHQVTQMGQEVILRCVPISNHLYFYWYRQILGQKVEFLVSFYNNEISEKSEIFDDQFSVERPDGSNFTLKIRSTKLEDSAMYFCASNLGRGYGYTFGSGTRLTVV.

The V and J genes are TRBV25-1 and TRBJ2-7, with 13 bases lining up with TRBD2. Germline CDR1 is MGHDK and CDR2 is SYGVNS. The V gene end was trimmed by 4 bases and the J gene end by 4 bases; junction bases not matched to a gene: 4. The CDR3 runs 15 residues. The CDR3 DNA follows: TGTGCCAGCAGTGTAACTAGCGGGAGGGCATACGAGCAGTACTTC. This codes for CASSVTSGRAYEQYF.

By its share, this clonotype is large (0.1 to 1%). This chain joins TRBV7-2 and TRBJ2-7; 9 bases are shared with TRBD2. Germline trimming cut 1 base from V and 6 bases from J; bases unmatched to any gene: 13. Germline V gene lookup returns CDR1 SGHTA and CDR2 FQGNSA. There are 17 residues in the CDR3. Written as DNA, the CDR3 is TGTGCCAGCAGCTTAGAACCTAGCGGGATATTGGGGAGCGAGCAGTACTTC. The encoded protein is CASSLEPSGILGSEQYF.